This entry describes one T cell receptor beta chain. Its specificity is unknown. The sample comes from a study of identical twins. Study-wide results and caveats: When twins shared out-of-frame alpha sequences, those sequences had excess low generation probability. Sequences that were beta out-of-frame showed weaker excess twin sharing. In cord blood, abundant beta clonotypes had fewer insertions; memory showed no trend.

V dropped 8 bases and J dropped 0 bases, with 23 bases sitting between them. The CDR3 spans 18 residues. Germline CDR1 is LNHDA and CDR2 is SQIVND (reference sequence). cDNA carried unique molecular identifiers, and a universal primer site was added by template switching. MiXCR was run by TCRdb on the 5' RACE reads, yielding one entry per CDR3 protein. The sample lists roughly 250,000 distinct CDR3 sequences; around 15% were seen once. The chain employs TRBV19 and TRBJ1-3; D uncertain. The receptor's source is a woman between 18 and 30 years old in good health. The sequenced sample was memory (CD45RO+) T cells sorted from blood. CDR3 in DNA: TGTGCCAGTCGGGGTCCGACCTCGCGATACCCCTCTGGAAACACCATATATTTT. As protein: CASRGPTSRYPSGNTIYF.